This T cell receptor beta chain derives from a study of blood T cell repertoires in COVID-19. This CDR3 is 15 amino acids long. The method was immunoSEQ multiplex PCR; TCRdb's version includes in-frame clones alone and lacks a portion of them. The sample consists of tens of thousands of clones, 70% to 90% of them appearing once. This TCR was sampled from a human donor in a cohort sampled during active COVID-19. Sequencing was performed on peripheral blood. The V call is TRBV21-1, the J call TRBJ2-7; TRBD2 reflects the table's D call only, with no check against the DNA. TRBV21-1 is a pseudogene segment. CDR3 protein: CASSKKGGYSYEQYF. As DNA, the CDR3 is TGTGCCAGCAGCAAAAAGGGCGGGTACTCCTACGAGCAGTACTTC.